This T cell receptor (beta chain) was retrieved from a study of T cell responses to AZD1222 COVID-19 vaccine. In the study overall: Pooling of second doses given at about 4 or about 12 weeks was done.

General study results and limits: Two doses of AZD1222 preceded a rise in Spike-specific TCR breadth and depth. Clonal diversity may have been underestimated in mostly white British donors. Repertoires were obtained solely post-peak T cell response.

The repertoire was sequenced with immunoSEQ multiplex PCR; TCRdb's copy has only in-frame clones and lacks some. The table records 100,000 or so clones, roughly nine tenths of them present only once. As concerns this clone: Its matching antigen is unknown.

The sequencing here drew on peripheral blood, taken on day 0 of AZD1222 vaccination. The sequence was collected from an adult in good health.

This CDR3 reads CASSPGTSRVADTQYF. Here the CDR3 DNA reads TGTGCCAGCAGCCCCGGGACTAGCCGCGTCGCAGATACGCAGTATTTT. This chain uses TRBV7-2 with TRBJ2-3; 9 nucleotides agree with TRBD2. This CDR3 is built from 16 residues. Germline-derived CDR1 and CDR2 are SGHTA and FQGNSA. Trimming took 5 bases from V and 4 from J; bases not matched to a gene: 10.